These 2 T cell receptor beta chains came from one sample sequenced in a study of blood T cell repertoires in COVID-19. Generated by immunoSEQ multiplex PCR, the TCRdb table keeps only in-frame clones and is missing some. The table lists a few hundred thousand clones, roughly four fifths of them singletons. Sequencing was done on a sample of peripheral blood. Receptor source: a man aged 25 to 45 who had recovered from COVID-19.

This rearrangement joins TRBV9 to TRBJ1-3; the D is unclear. Trimming took off 0 bases at V and 4 bases at J, with 11 bases between the two ends. This CDR3 is 15 amino acids long. Germline loops: CDR1 SGDLS, CDR2 YYNGEE. CDR3 in amino acids: CASSVADLWGNTIYF. The CDR3 DNA is TGTGCCAGCAGCGTAGCGGACTTGTGGGGAAACACCATATATTTT.

The chain recombines TRBV7-9 with TRBJ2-7; TRBD2 matches at 11 bases. Germline values: CDR1 SEHNR, CDR2 FQNEAQ (reference sequence). This CDR3 contains 16 residues. V was pared by 4 bases and J by 1 base, with 6 bases of the junction left unmatched. The DNA of the CDR3 is TGTGCCAGCAGCTCTACGACTAGCGGGGATTCCTACGAGCAGTACGTC. Its translation is CASSSTTSGDSYEQYV.